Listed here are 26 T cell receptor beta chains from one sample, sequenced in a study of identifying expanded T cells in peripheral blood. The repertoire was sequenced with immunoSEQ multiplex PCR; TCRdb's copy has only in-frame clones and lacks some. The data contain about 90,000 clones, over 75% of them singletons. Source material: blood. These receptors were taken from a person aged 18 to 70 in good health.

CDR3 DNA: TGTGCCTGGAGTGTACGAAGAGCTAATGAAAAACTGTTTTTT. This encodes CAWSVRRANEKLFF. The chain carries TRBV30 and TRBJ1-4; no firm D call. This CDR3 is 14 amino acids long. V lost 0 bases and J 3 bases, leaving 8 bases between the germline ends. The germline CDR1 and CDR2 sequences are GTSNPN and SVGIG (reference sequence). Drawing the rest from reference TRBV30 and TRBJ1-4, the complete variable domain is SQTIHQWPATLVQPVGSPLSLECTVEGTSNPNLYWYRQAAGRGLQLLFYSVGIGQISSEVPQNLSASRPQDRQFILSSKKLLLSDSGFYLCAWSVRRANEKLFFGSGTQLSVL.

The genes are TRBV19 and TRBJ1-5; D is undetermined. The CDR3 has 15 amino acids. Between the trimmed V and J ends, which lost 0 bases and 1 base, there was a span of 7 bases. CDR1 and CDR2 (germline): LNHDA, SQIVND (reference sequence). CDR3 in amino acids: CASSIDHLSNQPQHF. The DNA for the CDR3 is TGTGCCAGTAGTATAGATCATTTAAGCAATCAGCCCCAGCATTTT.

As DNA, the CDR3 is TGTGCCAGCAGGGGGGATGCAGATACGCAGTATTTT. It specifies CASRGDADTQYF. V usage is TRBV9 and J usage is TRBJ2-3; D is possibly TRBD1 or TRBD2 (5 bases each). Germline-derived CDR1 and CDR2 are SGDLS and YYNGEE. V lost 5 bases and J 4 bases, leaving 8 bases between the germline ends. The CDR3 has 12 residues. Combining the CDR3 with reference TRBV9 and TRBJ2-3 gives the whole variable domain DSGVTQTPKHLITATGQRVTLRCSPRSGDLSVYWYQQSLDQGLQFLIQYYNGEERAKGNILERFSAQQFPDLHSELNLSSLELGDSALYFCASRGDADTQYFGPGTRLTVL.

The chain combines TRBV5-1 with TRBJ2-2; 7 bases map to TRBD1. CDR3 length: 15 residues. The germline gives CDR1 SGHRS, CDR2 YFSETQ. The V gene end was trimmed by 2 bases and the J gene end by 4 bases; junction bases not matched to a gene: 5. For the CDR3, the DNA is TGCGCCAGCAGCTTAAAAGGGGGCGTCACCGGGGAGCTGTTTTTT. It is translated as CASSLKGGVTGELFF.

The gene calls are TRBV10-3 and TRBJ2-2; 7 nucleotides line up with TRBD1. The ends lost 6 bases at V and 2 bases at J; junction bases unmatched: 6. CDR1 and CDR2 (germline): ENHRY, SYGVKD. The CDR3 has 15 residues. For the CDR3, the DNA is TGTGCCATCAGGACAGGGCCCCCCAACACCGGGGAGCTGTTTTTT. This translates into CAIRTGPPNTGELFF.

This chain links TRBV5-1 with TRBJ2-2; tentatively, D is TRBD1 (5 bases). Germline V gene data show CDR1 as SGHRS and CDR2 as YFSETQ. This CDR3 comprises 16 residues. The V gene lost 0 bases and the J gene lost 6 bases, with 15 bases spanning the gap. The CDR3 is CASSLAFSGYAGELFF. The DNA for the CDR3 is TGCGCCAGCAGCTTGGCCTTTTCAGGGTACGCCGGGGAGCTGTTTTTT.

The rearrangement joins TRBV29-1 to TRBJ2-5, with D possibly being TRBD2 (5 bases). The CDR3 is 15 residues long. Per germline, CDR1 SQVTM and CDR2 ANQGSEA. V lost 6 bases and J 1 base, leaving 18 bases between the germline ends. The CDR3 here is CSVILTSSGQETQYF. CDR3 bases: TGCAGCGTGATATTAACCTCAAGCGGCCAAGAGACCCAGTACTTC.

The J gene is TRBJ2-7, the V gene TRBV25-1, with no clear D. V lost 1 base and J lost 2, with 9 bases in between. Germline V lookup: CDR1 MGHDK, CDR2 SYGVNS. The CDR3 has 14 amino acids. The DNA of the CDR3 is TGTGCCAGCAGTGAATCGGGCGGAGCCTACGAGCAGTACTTC. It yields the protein CASSESGGAYEQYF.

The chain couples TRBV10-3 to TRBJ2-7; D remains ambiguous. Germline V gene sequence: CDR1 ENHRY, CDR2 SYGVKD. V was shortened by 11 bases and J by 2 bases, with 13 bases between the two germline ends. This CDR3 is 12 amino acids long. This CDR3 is CASGPGPYEQYF. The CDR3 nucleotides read TGTGCCTCAGGCCCTGGTCCCTACGAGCAGTACTTC.

CDR3: CASTGSPGYGYTF. CDR3 sequence (DNA): TGTGCCAGTACTGGATCACCGGGCTATGGCTACACCTTC. The J gene is TRBJ1-2, the V gene TRBV6-1; no reliable D call. V lost 9 bases, J lost 4 bases, and 15 bases lay in between. The CDR3 sequence is 13 residues long. The germline V gene has CDR1 MNHNS and CDR2 SASEGT.

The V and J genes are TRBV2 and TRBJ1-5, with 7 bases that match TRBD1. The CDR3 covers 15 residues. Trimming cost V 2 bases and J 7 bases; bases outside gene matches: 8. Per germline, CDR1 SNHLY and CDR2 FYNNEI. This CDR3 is CASSERGQGWQPQHF. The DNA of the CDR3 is TGTGCCAGCAGTGAAAGGGGGCAGGGATGGCAGCCCCAGCATTTT.

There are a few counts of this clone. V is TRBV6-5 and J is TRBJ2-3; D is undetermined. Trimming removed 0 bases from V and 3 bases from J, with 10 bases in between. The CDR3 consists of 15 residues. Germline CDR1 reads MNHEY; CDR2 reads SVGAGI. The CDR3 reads CASSYSWVGTDTQYF. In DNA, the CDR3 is TGTGCCAGCAGTTACTCCTGGGTAGGGACAGATACGCAGTATTTT.

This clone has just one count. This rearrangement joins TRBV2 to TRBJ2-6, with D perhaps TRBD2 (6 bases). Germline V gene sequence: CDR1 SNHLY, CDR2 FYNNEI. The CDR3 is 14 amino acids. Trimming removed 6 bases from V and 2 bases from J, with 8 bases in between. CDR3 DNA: TGTGCCAGCAGATGGGGGGCTGGGGCCAACGTCCTGACTTTC. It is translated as CASRWGAGANVLTF. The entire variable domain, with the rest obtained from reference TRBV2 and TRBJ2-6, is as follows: EPEVTQTPSHQVTQMGQEVILRCVPISNHLYFYWYRQILGQKVEFLVSFYNNEISEKSEIFDDQFSVERPDGSNFTLKIRSTKLEDSAMYFCASRWGAGANVLTFGAGSRLTVL.

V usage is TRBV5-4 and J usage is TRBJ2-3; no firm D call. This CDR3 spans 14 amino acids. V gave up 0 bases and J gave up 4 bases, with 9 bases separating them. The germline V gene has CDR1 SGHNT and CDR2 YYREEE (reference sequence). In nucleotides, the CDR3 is TGTGCCAGCAGCTTGGTGCCCAGCTCAGATACGCAGTATTTT. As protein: CASSLVPSSDTQYF.

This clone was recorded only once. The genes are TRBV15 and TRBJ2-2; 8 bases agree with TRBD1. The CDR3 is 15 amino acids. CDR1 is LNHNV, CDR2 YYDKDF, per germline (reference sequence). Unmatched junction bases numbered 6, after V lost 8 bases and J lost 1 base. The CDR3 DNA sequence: TGTGCCACCTCAAGTGGGACAGGGAACACCGGGGAGCTGTTTTTT. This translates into CATSSGTGNTGELFF.

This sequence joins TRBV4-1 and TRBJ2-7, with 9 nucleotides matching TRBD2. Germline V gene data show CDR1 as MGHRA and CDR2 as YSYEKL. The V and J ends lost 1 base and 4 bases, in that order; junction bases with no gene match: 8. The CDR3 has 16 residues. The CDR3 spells CASSQAASGMRYEQYF. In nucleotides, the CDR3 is TGCGCCAGCAGCCAAGCGGCTAGCGGGATGAGGTACGAGCAGTACTTC.

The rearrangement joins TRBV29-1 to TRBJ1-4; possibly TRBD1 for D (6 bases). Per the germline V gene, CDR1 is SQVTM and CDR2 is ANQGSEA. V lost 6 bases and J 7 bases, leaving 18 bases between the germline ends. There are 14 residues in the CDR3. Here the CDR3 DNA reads TGCAGCGTCCGAACAGGGAACCAGGGTGAAAAACTGTTTTTT. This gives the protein CSVRTGNQGEKLFF.

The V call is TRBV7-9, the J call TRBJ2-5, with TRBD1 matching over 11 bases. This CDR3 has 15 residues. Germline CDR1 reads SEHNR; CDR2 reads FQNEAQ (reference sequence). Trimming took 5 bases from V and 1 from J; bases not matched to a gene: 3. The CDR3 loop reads CASSPGQGVQETQYF. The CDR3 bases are TGTGCCAGCAGCCCGGGACAGGGGGTCCAAGAGACCCAGTACTTC.

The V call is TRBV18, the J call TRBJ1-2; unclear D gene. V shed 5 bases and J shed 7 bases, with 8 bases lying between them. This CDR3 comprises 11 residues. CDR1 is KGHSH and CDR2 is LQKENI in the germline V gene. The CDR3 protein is CASSKAGGYTF. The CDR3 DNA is TGTGCCAGCTCAAAGGCAGGTGGCTACACCTTC.

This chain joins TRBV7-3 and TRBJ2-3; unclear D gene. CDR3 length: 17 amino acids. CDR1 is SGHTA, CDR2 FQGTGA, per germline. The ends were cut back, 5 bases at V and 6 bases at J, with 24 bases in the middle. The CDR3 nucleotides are TGTGCCAGCAGCAAATTTCCGGGCGGAGCCGCCTCGGATACGCAGTATTTT. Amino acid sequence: CASSKFPGGAASDTQYF.

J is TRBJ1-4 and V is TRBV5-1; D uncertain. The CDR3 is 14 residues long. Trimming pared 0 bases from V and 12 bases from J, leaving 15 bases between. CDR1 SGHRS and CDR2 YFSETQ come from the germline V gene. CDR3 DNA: TGCGCCAGCAGCTTGGCTGAGGGAGGGAACGAACTGTTTTTT. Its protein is CASSLAEGGNELFF.

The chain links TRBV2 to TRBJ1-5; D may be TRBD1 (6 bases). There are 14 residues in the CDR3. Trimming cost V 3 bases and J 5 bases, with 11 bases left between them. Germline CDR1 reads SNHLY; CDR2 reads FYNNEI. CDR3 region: CASSEMTGYQPQHF. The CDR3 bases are TGTGCCAGCAGTGAGATGACAGGTTATCAGCCCCAGCATTTT.

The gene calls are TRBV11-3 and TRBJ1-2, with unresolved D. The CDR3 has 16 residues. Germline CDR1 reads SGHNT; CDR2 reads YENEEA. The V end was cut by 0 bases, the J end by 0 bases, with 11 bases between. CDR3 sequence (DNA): TGTGCCAGCAGCTTAGAGGGCAGGAGTTCTAACTATGGCTACACCTTC. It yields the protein CASSLEGRSSNYGYTF.

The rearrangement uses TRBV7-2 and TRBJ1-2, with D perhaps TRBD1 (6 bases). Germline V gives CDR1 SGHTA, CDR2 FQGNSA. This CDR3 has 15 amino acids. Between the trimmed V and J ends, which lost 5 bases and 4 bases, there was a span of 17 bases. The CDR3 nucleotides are TGTGCCAGCAGCGGTGGCGTTGGGGGCCTCTATGGCTACACCTTC. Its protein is CASSGGVGGLYGYTF.

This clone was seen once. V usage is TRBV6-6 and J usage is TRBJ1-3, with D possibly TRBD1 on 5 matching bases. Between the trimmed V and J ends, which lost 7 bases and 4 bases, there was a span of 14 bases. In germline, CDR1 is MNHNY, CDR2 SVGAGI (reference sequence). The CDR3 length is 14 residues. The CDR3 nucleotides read TGTGCCAGCACGTTTGGGGGATCAGGAAACACCATATATTTT. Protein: CASTFGGSGNTIYF.

CDR3 DNA sequence: TGTGCCAGCAGCAAAAAGACAGATACGCAGTATTTT. Protein product: CASSKKTDTQYF. The chain carries TRBV21-1 and TRBJ2-3. TRBV21-1 is flagged as a pseudogene. This CDR3 has 12 amino acids.